This TCR beta chain was recovered during a study of regulatory T cells in long-lasting Graves disease. Arm-PCR of CDR3 regions and iRepertoire HTBI primers were used to build TCR beta libraries. TCRdb analysed the multiplex PCR reads with MiXCR anew, one entry per CDR3 protein. The sample records a few hundred thousand distinct CDR3 sequences, 23% being singletons. This clonotype was detected many times. Germline CDR1 is GTSNPN and CDR2 is SVGIG (reference sequence). The CDR3 loop spans 12 amino acids. Trimming left V 5 bases short and J 7 bases short, with 11 bases between. Time point meaning: persistent/refractory GD, antithyroid drugs over 5 years with positive TRAb. The TCR library was prepared using RNA isolated from PBMCs. The guidelines of the American Thyroid Association were the basis for diagnosing Graves' disease.

This sample comprised peripheral blood mononuclear cells (PBMCs), obtained when the disease was refractory, from a patient treated with antithyroid drugs. This clonotype originated in a woman aged 40 to 49 with Graves disease. The rearrangement links TRBV30 to TRBJ1-4; D not resolved. Here the CDR3 reads CAWQVMAEKLFF. The CDR3 region has the DNA TGTGCCTGGCAGGTGATGGCTGAAAAACTGTTTTTT.